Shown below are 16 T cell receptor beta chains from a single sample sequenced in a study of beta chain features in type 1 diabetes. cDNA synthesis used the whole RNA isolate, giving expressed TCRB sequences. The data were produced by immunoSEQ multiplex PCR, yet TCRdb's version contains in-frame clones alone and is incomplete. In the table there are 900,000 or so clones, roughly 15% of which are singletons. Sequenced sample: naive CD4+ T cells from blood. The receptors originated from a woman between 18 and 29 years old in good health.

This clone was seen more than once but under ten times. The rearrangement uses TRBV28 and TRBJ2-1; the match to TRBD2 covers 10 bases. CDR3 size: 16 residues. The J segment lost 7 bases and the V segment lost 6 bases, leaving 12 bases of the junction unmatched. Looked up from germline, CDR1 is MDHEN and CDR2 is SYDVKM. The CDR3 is CASRVGGTSDNNEQFF. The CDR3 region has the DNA TGTGCCAGCAGAGTAGGAGGGACTAGCGACAATAATGAGCAGTTCTTC.

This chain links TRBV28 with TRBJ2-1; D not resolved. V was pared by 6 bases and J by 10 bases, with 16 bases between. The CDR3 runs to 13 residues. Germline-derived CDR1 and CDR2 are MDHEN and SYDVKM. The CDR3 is CASSQDAAEEQFF. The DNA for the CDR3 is TGTGCCAGCAGCCAGGACGCCGCCGAAGAGCAGTTCTTC. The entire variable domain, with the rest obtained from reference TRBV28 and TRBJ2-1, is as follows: DVKVTQSSRYLVKRTGEKVFLECVQDMDHENMFWYRQDPGLGLRLIYFSYDVKMKEKGDIPEGYSVSREKKERFSLILESASTNQTSMYLCASSQDAAEEQFFGPGTRLTVL.

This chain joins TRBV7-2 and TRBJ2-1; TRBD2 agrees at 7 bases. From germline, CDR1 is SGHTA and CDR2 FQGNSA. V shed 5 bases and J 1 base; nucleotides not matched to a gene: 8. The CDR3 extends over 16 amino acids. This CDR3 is CASSLRPGGSYNEQFF. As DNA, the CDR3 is TGTGCCAGCAGCCTAAGGCCGGGGGGATCCTACAATGAGCAGTTCTTC.

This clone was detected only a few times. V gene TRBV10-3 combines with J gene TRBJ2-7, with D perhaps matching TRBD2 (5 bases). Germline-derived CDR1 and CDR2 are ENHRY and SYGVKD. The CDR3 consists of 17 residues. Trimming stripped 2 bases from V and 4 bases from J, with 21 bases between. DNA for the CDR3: TGTGCCATCAGTGAGGGTCCCGGGGAAAGGAGGTCGTACGAGCAGTACTTC. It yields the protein CAISEGPGERRSYEQYF.

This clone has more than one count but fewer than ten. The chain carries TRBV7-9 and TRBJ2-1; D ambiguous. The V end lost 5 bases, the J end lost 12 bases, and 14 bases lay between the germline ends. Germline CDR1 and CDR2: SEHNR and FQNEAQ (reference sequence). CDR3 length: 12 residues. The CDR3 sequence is CASSLTPTGQFF. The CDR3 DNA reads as TGTGCCAGCAGCCTGACGCCCACGGGGCAGTTCTTC. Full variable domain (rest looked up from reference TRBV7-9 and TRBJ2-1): DTGVSQNPRHKITKRGQNVTFRCDPISEHNRLYWYRQTLGQGPEFLTYFQNEAQLEKSRLLSDRFSAERPKGSFSTLEIQRTEQGDSAMYLCASSLTPTGQFFGPGTRLTVL.

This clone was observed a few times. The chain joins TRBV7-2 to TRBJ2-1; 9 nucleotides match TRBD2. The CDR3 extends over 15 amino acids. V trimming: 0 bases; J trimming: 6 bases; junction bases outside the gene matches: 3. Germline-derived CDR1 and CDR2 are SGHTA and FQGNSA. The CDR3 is CASSLATSGANEQFF. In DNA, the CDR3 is TGTGCCAGCAGCTTAGCGACTAGCGGAGCCAATGAGCAGTTCTTC.

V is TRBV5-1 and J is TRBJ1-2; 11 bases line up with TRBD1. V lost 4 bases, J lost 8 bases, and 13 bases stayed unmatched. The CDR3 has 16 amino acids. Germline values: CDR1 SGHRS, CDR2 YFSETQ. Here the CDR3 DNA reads TGCGCCAGCAGCGAGGACAGGGGGCCCCTCCGGGTCGGCTACACCTTC. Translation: CASSEDRGPLRVGYTF.

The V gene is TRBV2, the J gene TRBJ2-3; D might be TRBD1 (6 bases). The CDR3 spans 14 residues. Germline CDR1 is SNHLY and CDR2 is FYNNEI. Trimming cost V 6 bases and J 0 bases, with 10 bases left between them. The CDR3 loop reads CASSPGQSTDTQYF. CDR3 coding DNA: TGTGCCAGCAGCCCGGGACAAAGCACAGATACGCAGTATTTT.

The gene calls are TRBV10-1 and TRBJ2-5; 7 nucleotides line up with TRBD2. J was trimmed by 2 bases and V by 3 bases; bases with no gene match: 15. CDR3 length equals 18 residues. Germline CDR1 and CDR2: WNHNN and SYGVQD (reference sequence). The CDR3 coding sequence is TGCGCCAGCAGTGAAGGAGTGGGCCGGGGAGCGGGACAAGAGACCCAGTACTTC. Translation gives CASSEGVGRGAGQETQYF.

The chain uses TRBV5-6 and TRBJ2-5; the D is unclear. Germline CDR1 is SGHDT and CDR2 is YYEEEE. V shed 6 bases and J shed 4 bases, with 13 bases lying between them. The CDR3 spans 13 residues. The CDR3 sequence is CASKPSQRETQYF. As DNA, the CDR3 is TGTGCCAGCAAACCCTCCCAAAGAGAGACCCAGTACTTC.

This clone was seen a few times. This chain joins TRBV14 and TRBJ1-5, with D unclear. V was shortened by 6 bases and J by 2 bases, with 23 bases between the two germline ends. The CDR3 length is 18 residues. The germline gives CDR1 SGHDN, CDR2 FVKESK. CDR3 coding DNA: TGTGCCAGCAGGCAAAAGAGACACAGCCCTGGGGGCAATCAGCCCCAGCATTTT. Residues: CASRQKRHSPGGNQPQHF.

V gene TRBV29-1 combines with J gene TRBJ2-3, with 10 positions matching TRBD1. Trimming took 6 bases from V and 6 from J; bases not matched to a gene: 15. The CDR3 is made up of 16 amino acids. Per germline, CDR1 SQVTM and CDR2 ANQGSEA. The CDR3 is CSVDGTGAIRTDTQYF. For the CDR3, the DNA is TGCAGCGTGGATGGGACAGGGGCTATTAGAACGGATACGCAGTATTTT.

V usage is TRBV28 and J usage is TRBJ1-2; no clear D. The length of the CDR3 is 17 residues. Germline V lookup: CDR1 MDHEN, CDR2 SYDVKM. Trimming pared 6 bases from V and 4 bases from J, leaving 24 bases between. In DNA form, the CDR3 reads TGTGCCAGCAGCCCGATCAGCGGGAAAGGACCGCTCTATGGCTACACCTTC. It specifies CASSPISGKGPLYGYTF.

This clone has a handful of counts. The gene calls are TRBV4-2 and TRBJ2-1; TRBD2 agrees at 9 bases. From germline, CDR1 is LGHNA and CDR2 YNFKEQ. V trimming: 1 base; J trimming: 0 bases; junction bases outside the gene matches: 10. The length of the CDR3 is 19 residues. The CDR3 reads CASSQALSGSLSSYNEQFF. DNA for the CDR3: TGTGCCAGCAGCCAAGCTCTTAGCGGGAGTTTAAGCTCCTACAATGAGCAGTTCTTC.

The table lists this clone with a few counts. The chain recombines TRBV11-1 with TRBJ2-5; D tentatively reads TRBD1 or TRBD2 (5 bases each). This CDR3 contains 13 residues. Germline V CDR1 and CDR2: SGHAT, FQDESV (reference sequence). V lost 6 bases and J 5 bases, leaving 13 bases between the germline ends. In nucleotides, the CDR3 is TGTGCCAGCAGTTCCGGGACGGGTGAGACCCAGTACTTC. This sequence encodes CASSSGTGETQYF.

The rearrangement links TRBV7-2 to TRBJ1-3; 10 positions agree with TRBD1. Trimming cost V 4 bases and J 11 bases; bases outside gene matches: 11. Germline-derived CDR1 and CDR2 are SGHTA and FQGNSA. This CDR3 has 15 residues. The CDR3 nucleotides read TGTGCCAGCAGCTCCCAACCGGGACAGGGGTTCCCCATATATTTT. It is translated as CASSSQPGQGFPIYF.